One and the same sample provided the 7 T cell receptor beta chains below, sequenced in a study of shared clonotypes between healthy human individuals. CD45RO-negative cells were positively selected for CCR7, leaving out terminally differentiated effector memory CD45RA+ cells. The method was immunoSEQ multiplex PCR; TCRdb's version includes in-frame clones alone and lacks a portion of them. The repertoire holds about 2,200,000 clones, with 85% to 95% as singletons. The sample consisted of naive CD8+ T cells from PBMCs. These receptor sequences come from a man aged 18-30 years in good health. Some clones in this sample may be carry-over from other donors' samples.

The count of this clone is one. The chain links TRBV6-5 to TRBJ2-2; 7 bases line up with TRBD2. V trimming: 2 bases; J trimming: 6 bases; junction bases outside the gene matches: 3. Germline V gene sequence: CDR1 MNHEY, CDR2 SVGAGI. CDR3 size: 14 residues. The CDR3 nucleotides are TGTGCCAGCAGTTACATAGGGAGGGCCGGGGAGCTGTTTTTT. Its protein is CASSYIGRAGELFF.

The chain combines TRBV27 with TRBJ1-1; tentatively, D is TRBD1 (5 bases). The CDR3 runs to 15 residues. V was shortened by 5 bases and J by 8 bases, with 21 bases between the two germline ends. The germline gives CDR1 MNHEY, CDR2 SMNVEV (reference sequence). The CDR3 region has the DNA TGTGCCAGCAGTCCCCCGGGACTGTGGGTAGGGGAAGCTTTCTTT. Translated: CASSPPGLWVGEAFF.

V usage is TRBV5-1 and J usage is TRBJ2-2; possible D gene TRBD2, 5 bases. The germline CDR1 and CDR2 sequences are SGHRS and YFSETQ. This CDR3 is 15 amino acids long. Trimming stripped 7 bases from V and 2 bases from J, with 15 bases between. The CDR3 DNA is TGCGCCAGCCAGAGGTGGGAGACTAACACCGGGGAGCTGTTTTTT. Protein product: CASQRWETNTGELFF.

This chain links TRBV7-9 with TRBJ2-1, with TRBD1 matching 9 bases. The trim removed 5 bases at V and 8 bases at J, leaving 7 bases unmatched. Germline values: CDR1 SEHNR, CDR2 FQNEAQ (reference sequence). This CDR3 spans 14 amino acids. In DNA, the CDR3 is TGTGCCAGCAGCCCCGGGACAGGGACGGATGAGCAGTTCTTC. It encodes CASSPGTGTDEQFF.

J is TRBJ2-2 and V is TRBV7-3; D might be TRBD2 (6 bases). The CDR3 is made up of 15 amino acids. The V end was cut by 3 bases, the J end by 5 bases, with 13 bases between. The germline gives CDR1 SGHTA, CDR2 FQGTGA. CDR3 in amino acids: CASSLAGRGTGELFF. CDR3 coding DNA: TGTGCCAGCAGCTTGGCGGGGAGAGGGACCGGGGAGCTGTTTTTT.

The V call is TRBV7-9, the J call TRBJ1-3; TRBD1 matches at 10 bases. Losses at the gene ends were 4 bases for V and 4 bases for J; bases not matched to a gene: 13. Germline V lookup: CDR1 SEHNR, CDR2 FQNEAQ (reference sequence). This CDR3 spans 18 amino acids. The CDR3 region has the DNA TGTGCCAGCAGCTCACACAACCTACTGACAGGGGGCGGAAACACCATATATTTT. It yields the protein CASSSHNLLTGGGNTIYF.

The chain recombines TRBV28 with TRBJ1-2; D not certain. The CDR3 contains 13 residues. Looked up from germline, CDR1 is MDHEN and CDR2 is SYDVKM. V shed 2 bases and J shed 4 bases, with 8 bases lying between them. The CDR3, as DNA: TGTGCCAGCAGTTTAAGCAGAAGCTATGGCTACACCTTC. This encodes CASSLSRSYGYTF.